The clone carrying this T cell receptor beta chain showed up just a few times. Its antigen is as yet unknown. The CDR3 sequence is 14 residues long. Germline-derived CDR1 and CDR2 are LNHDA and SQIVND (reference sequence). The V end lost 2 bases, the J end lost 0 bases, and 8 bases lay between the germline ends. The data are from a study of beta chain features in type 1 diabetes. General study points: TCRB CDR3s were moderately but significantly shorter in Type 1 diabetes patients in all four CD4+ subsets. Cells with high TCR expression could be over-represented by cDNA sequencing.

The study reverse transcribed the entire isolated RNA, so it sequenced expressed TCRB transcripts. Assay used: immunoSEQ multiplex PCR; TCRdb lists only in-frame clones, some missing. The top ten hold more than 0.09% of the sample, which has around 690,000 clones, 9.5% to 15% seen once. Sequenced: naive CD4+ T cells from blood. The chain joins TRBV19 to TRBJ2-7; D ambiguous. This TCR was recovered from a man aged 25 to 45 with type 1 diabetes. The CDR3 region has the DNA TGTGCCAGTAGTATAAGGATATCCTCCTACGAGCAGTACTTC. It yields the protein CASSIRISSYEQYF.